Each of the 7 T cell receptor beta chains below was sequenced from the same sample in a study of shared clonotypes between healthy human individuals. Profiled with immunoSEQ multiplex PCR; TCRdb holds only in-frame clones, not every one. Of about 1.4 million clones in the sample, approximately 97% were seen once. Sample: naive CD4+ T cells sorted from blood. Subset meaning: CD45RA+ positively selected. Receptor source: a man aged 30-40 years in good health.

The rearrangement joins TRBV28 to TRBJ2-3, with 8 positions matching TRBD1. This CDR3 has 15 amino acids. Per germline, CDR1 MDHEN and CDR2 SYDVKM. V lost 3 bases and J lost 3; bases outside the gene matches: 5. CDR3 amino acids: CASSFRTGTTDTQYF. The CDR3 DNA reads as TGTGCCAGCAGTTTCAGGACAGGGACTACAGATACGCAGTATTTT.

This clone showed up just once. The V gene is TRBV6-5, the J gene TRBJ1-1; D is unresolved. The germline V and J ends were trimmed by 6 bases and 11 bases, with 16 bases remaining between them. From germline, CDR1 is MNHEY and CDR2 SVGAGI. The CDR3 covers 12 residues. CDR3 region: CASREAGFGAFF. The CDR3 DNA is TGTGCCAGCAGAGAGGCCGGCTTTGGGGCTTTCTTT.

The CDR3 DNA sequence: TGTGCCAGTAGTATCTTGGCCTCCATGAACACTGAAGCTTTCTTT. Its translation is CASSILASMNTEAFF. This chain joins TRBV19 and TRBJ1-1; D unresolved. Trimming shortened V by 3 bases and J by 0 bases, and 11 bases separated the two germline ends. Germline assignment: CDR1 LNHDA and CDR2 SQIVND (reference sequence). The CDR3 is made up of 15 amino acids.

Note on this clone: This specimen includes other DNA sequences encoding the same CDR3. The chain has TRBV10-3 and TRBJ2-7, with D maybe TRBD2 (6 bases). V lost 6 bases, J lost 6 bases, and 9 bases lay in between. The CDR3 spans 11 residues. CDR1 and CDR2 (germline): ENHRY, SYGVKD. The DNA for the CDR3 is TGTGCCATCAGCGTCGGGGGCGAGCAGTACTTC. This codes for CAISVGGEQYF.

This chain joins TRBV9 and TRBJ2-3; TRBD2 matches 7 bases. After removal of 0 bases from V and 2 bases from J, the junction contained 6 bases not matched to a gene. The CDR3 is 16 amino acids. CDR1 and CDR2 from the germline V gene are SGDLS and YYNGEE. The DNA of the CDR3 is TGTGCCAGCAGCGTAGCTACAGGACTAGTCACAGATACGCAGTATTTT. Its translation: CASSVATGLVTDTQYF.

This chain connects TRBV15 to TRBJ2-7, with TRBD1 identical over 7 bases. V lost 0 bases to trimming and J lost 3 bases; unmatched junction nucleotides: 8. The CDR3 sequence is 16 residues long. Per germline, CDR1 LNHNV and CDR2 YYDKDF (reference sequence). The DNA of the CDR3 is TGTGCCACCAGCAGAGATACAAGGGGGCTTAACTACGAGCAGTACTTC. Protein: CATSRDTRGLNYEQYF.

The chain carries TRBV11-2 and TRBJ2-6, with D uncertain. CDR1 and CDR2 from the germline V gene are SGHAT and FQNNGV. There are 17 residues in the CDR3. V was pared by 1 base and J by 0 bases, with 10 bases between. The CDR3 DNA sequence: TGTGCCAGCAGCTTAGTTAAGATCTACTCTGGGGCCAACGTCCTGACTTTC. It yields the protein CASSLVKIYSGANVLTF.